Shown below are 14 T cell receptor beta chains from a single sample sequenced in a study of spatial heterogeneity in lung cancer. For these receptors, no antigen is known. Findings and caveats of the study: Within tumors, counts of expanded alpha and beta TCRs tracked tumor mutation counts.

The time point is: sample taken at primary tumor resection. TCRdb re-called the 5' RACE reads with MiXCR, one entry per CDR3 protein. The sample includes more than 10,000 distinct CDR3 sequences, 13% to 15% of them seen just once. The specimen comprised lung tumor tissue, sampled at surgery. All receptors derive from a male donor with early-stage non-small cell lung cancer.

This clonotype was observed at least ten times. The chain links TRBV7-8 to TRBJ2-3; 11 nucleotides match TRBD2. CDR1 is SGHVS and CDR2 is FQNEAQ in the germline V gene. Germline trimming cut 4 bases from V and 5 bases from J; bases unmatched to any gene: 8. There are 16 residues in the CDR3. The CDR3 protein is CASSSYSGGAVDTQYF. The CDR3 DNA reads TGTGCCAGCAGCTCCTATAGCGGGGGGGCCGTAGATACGCAGTATTTT. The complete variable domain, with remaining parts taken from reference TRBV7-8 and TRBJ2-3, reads GAGVSQSPRYKVAKRGQDVALRCDPISGHVSLFWYQQALGQGPEFLTYFQNEAQLDKSGLPSDRFFAERPEGSVSTLKIQRTQQEDSAVYLCASSSYSGGAVDTQYFGPGTRLTVL.

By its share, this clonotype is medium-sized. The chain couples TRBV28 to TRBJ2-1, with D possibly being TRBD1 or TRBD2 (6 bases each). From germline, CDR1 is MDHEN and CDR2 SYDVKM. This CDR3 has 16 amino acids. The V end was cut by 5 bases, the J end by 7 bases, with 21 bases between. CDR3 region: CASSLSGTPRGNEQFF. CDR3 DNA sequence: TGTGCCAGCAGTCTCTCCGGGACACCTCGGGGGAATGAGCAGTTCTTC.

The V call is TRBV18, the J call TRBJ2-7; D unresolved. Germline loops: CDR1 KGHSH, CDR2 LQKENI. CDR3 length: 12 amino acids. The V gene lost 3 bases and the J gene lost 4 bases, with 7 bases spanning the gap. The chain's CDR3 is CASSPGLYEQYF. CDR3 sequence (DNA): TGTGCCAGCTCACCCGGTTTGTACGAGCAGTACTTC.

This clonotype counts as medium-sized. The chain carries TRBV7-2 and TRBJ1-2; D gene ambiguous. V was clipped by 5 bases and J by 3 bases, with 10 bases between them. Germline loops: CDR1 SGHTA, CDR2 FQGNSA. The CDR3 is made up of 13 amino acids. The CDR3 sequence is CASSPVGDYGYTF. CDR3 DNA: TGTGCCAGCAGCCCCGTTGGGGACTATGGCTACACCTTC. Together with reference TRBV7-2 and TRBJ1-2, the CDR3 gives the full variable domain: GAGVSQSPSNKVTEKGKDVELRCDPISGHTALYWYRQSLGQGLEFLIYFQGNSAPDKSGLPSDRFSAERTGGSVSTLTIQRTQQEDSAVYLCASSPVGDYGYTFGSGTRLTVV.

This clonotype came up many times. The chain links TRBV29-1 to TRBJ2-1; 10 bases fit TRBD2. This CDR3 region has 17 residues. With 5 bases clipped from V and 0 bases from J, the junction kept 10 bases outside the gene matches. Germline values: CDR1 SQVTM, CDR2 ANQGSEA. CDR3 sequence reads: CSVLSSGGGLSYNEQFF. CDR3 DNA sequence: TGCAGCGTTCTGTCTAGCGGGGGAGGTCTCTCCTACAATGAGCAGTTCTTC.

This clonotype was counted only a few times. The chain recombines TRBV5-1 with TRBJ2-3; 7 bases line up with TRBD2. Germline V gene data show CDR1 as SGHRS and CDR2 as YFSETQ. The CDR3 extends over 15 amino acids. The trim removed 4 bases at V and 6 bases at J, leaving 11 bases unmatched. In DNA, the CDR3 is TGCGCCAGCAGCCCTATGGGAGGGACCGCGGATACGCAGTATTTT. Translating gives CASSPMGGTADTQYF.

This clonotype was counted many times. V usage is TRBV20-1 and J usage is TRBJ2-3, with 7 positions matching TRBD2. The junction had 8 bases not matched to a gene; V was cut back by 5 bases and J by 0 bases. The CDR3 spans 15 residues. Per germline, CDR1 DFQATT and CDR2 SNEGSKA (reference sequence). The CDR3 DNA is TGCAGTGCTGGGCCCCCTAGCGGAAGCACAGATACGCAGTATTTT. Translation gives CSAGPPSGSTDTQYF.

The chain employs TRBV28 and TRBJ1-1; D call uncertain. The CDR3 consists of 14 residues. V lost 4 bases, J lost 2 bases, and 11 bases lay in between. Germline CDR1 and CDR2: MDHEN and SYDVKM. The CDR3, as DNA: TGTGCCAGCAGTTACCCGGGTTTAAACACTGAAGCTTTCTTT. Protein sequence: CASSYPGLNTEAFF.

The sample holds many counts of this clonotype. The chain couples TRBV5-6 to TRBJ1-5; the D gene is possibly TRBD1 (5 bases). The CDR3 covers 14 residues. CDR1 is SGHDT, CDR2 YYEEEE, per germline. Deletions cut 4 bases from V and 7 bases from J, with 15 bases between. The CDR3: CASSPSPRGQPQHF. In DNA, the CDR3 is TGTGCCAGCAGCCCCAGCCCGAGGGGCCAGCCCCAGCATTTT. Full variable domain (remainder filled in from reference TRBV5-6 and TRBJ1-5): DAGVTQSPTHLIKTRGQQVTLRCSPKSGHDTVSWYQQALGQGPQFIFQYYEEEERQRGNFPDRFSGHQFPNYSSELNVNALLLGDSALYLCASSPSPRGQPQHFGDGTRLSIL.

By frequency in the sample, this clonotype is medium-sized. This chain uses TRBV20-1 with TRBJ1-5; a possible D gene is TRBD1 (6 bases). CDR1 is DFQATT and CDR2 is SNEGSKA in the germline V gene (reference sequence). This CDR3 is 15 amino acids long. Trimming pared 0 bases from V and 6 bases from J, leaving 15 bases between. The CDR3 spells CSARDPYRAPQPQHF. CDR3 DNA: TGCAGTGCTAGAGACCCTTACAGGGCTCCTCAGCCCCAGCATTTT.

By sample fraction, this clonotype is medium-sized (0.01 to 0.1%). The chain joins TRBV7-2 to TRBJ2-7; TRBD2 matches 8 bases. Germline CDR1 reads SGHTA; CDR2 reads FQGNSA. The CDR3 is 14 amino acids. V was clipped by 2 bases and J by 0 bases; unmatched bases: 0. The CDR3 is CASSLLAGSYEQYF. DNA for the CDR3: TGTGCCAGCAGCTTACTAGCGGGCTCCTACGAGCAGTACTTC.

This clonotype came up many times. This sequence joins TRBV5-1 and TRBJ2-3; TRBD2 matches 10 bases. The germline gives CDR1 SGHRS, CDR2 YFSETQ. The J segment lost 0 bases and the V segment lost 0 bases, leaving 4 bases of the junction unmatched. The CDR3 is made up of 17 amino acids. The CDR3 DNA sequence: TGCGCCAGCAGCTTGGCTAGCGGGGGAGGTAGCACAGATACGCAGTATTTT. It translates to CASSLASGGGSTDTQYF.

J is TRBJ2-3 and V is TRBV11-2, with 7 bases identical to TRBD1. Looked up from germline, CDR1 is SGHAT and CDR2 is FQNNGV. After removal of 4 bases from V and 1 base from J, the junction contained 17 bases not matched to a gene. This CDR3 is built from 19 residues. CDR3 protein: CASSSKTPQGNARTDTQYF. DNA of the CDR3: TGTGCCAGCAGCTCCAAGACCCCACAGGGGAACGCTCGCACAGATACGCAGTATTTT.

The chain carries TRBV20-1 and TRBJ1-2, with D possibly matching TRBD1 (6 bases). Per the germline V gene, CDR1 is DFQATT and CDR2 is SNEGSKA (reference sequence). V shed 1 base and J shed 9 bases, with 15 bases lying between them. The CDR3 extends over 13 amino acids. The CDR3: CSARVARGASYTF. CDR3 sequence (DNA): TGCAGTGCTAGAGTAGCGAGGGGGGCTAGCTACACCTTC.